This is a list of T cell receptor beta chains from one sample in a study of shared clonotypes between healthy human individuals. The repertoire was sequenced with immunoSEQ multiplex PCR; TCRdb's copy has only in-frame clones and lacks some. The sample contains approximately 480,000 clones, 75% to 80% of which appear only once. The sequenced material came from PBMCs. The source is a woman aged 35 to 49 in good health. Some clones in this sample may be carry-over from other donors' samples. CDR3s include the opening cysteine and the closing phenylalanine or tryptophan. A D gene is named only where the DNA matches it firmly. Size values are once, few and many counts, or a class for expanded clones, and some rows have none.

TRBJ1-5 TRBV29-1 once NA TGCAGCGCCGGTGGTTGTGTGGTAGGGCGCAATCAGCCCCAGCATTTT CSAGGCVVGRNQPQHF
TRBJ2-7 TRBV7-3 NA TRBD1 TGTGCCAGCAGCTTAGTCCCGGGGACAGGGGACGAGCAGTACTTC CASSLVPGTGDEQYF
TRBJ2-1 TRBV30 NA NA TGTGCCTGGAGTGACACCTCCTACAATGAGCAGTTCTTC CAWSDTSYNEQFF
TRBJ1-4 TRBV5-1 NA NA TGCGCCAGCAGCTTGGGTGACCAAAATGAAAAACTGTTTTTT CASSLGDQNEKLFF
TRBJ2-4 TRBV7-8 NA NA TGTGCCAGCAGCCCCAGGCCCCCCACAGGGCAAAACATTCAGTACTTC CASSPRPPTGQNIQYF
TRBJ2-5 TRBV5-5 once NA TGTGCCAGCAGCCAAGAGACCCAGTACTTC CASSQETQYF
TRBJ1-5 TRBV7-9 NA NA TGTGCCAGCAGCTCGTCGACCAGCCCGGATCAGCCCCAGCATTTT CASSSSTSPDQPQHF
TRBJ2-7 TRBV7-8 NA TRBD2 TGTGCCAGCAGCTTACGGCCAAGCGGGAGTCAATACGAGCAGTACTTC CASSLRPSGSQYEQYF
TRBJ2-7 TRBV5-4 NA NA TGTGCCAGCAGCGCCCACTCGGGGATTGGGTACGAGCAGTACTTC CASSAHSGIGYEQYF
TRBJ1-1 TRBV2 many NA TGTGCCAGCAGTCCTCGGACGGGGAACACTGAAGCTTTCTTT CASSPRTGNTEAFF
TRBJ1-1 TRBV5-1 NA TRBD1 TGCGCCAGCAGCCCTGACAGGGGATTCTCTGAAGCTTTCTTT CASSPDRGFSEAFF
TRBJ2-1 TRBV9 NA NA TGTGCCAGCAGCGCCGGTGGGACGGGAGCATTGTATGAGCAGTTCTTC CASSAGGTGALYEQFF
TRBJ2-1 TRBV28 NA TRBD1 TGTGCCAGCAGTTTGAACCCCGGGACAGGGCATGGGAATGAGCAGTTCTTC CASSLNPGTGHGNEQFF
TRBJ1-5 TRBV28 few TRBD1 TGTGCCAGCAGTTCCCCGACAGGGTATCAGCCCCAGCATTTT CASSSPTGYQPQHF
TRBJ2-7 TRBV7-3 NA TRBD2 TGTGCCAGCAGCCTTAGCGGGAGTACCCACGAGCAGTACTTC CASSLSGSTHEQYF
TRBJ2-2 TRBV28 NA TRBD1 TGTGCCAGCAGTTCATCCGGGACAGGCAACACCGGGGAGCTGTTTTTT CASSSSGTGNTGELFF
TRBJ2-1 TRBV19 NA NA TGTGCCAGTAGTATGTTCGGACTACCTTACAATGAGCAGTTCTTC CASSMFGLPYNEQFF
TRBJ2-7 TRBV6-5 NA NA TGTGCCAGCAGTCCCTCGTGGGCCTACGAGCAGTACTTC CASSPSWAYEQYF
TRBJ2-5 TRBV28 NA NA TGTGCCAGCAGCGAGACACCCCGGTCGGAGACCCAGTACTTC CASSETPRSETQYF
TRBJ2-7 TRBV19 NA TRBD1 TGTGCCAGTAGTATGGGGGGGGACAGGGACTACGAGCAGTACTTC CASSMGGDRDYEQYF
TRBJ2-1 TRBV7-9 once TRBD2 TGTGCCAGCAGCTTAGCCGGGACTAGCGGTTACAATGAGCAGTTCTTC CASSLAGTSGYNEQFF
TRBJ1-4 TRBV5-8 NA NA TGTGCCAGCATCCATTACCCCGGGACAACTAATGAAAAACTGTTTTTT CASIHYPGTTNEKLFF
TRBJ1-5 TRBV7-6 NA NA TGTGCCAGCAGCTTAGGCACAGGGATTGGGCAGCCCCAGCATTTT CASSLGTGIGQPQHF
TRBJ2-5 TRBV28 once TRBD2 TGTGCCAGCAGTTTATCCGGGGAGGGAGGGGAGACCCAGTACTTC CASSLSGEGGETQYF
TRBJ1-1 TRBV27 NA NA TGTGCCAGCAGTTTATCCTACGGCAGGGGCCTCACTGAAGCTTTCTTT CASSLSYGRGLTEAFF
TRBJ1-5 TRBV10-3 NA NA TGTGCCATCGCGACGTTTAGCAATCAGCCCCAGCATTTT CAIATFSNQPQHF
TRBJ1-1 TRBV2 few NA TGTGCCAGCAGTGAGGTTAGGGGAGTCACTGAAGCTTTCTTT CASSEVRGVTEAFF
TRBJ2-1 TRBV27 NA TRBD2 TGTGCCAGCAGTTTAGCGGGAGGCAGGTACAATGAGCAGTTCTTC CASSLAGGRYNEQFF
TRBJ1-1 TRBV28 NA TRBD1 TGTGCCAGCAGTACAACGACAGGGTTCCCGGTCACTGAAGCTTTCTTT CASSTTTGFPVTEAFF
TRBJ1-3 TRBV7-9 NA NA TGTGCCAGCAGCTTAGGATACTCTGGAAACACCATATATTTT CASSLGYSGNTIYF
TRBJ2-4 TRBV2 NA TRBD2 TGTGCCAGCAGTGAGCTGGCTAGCGGGTCCTACTTCCTAGCCAAAAACATTCAGTACTTC CASSELASGSYFLAKNIQYF
TRBJ2-5 TRBV30 NA TRBD1 TGTGCCTGGGAAGACAGGGGGGATACAGAGACCCAGTACTTC CAWEDRGDTETQYF
TRBJ1-4 TRBV5-1 NA NA TGCGCCAGCAGCTTGCTTCGGGGAGAAAAACTGTTTTTT CASSLLRGEKLFF
TRBJ1-5 TRBV27 NA NA TGTGCCAGCAGTTTTGGGGGTAGCCTGAGGCCCCAGCATTTT CASSFGGSLRPQHF
TRBJ1-2 TRBV7-8 once NA TGTGCCAGCAGCTTAGGACTCCGGGAGGGGTATGGCTACACCTTC CASSLGLREGYGYTF
TRBJ2-3 TRBV7-2 once NA TGTGCCAGCAGCTTAGGTCGGGAGTACGGTTTTTTT CASSLGREYGFF
TRBJ1-3 TRBV28 NA NA TGTGGAACGACCCTCAGCTCTGGAAACACCATATATTTT CGTTLSSGNTIYF
TRBJ2-3 TRBV5-3 NA NA TGTGCCAGAAGCTGGGTCGCTACAGATACGCAGTATTTT CARSWVATDTQYF
TRBJ2-5 TRBV7-7 NA TRBD1 TGTGCCAGCAGACAAGGGACAGGGGGCGTAGAGACCCAGTACTTC CASRQGTGGVETQYF
TRBJ2-7 TRBV27 few TRBD2 TGTGCCAGCAGTCCCGGACTAGCGGAGACCTCCTACGAGCAGTACTTC CASSPGLAETSYEQYF
TRBJ2-5 TRBV28 NA NA TGTGCCAGCAGCCCCGGCCTGGGGGTAGAGACCCAGTACTTC CASSPGLGVETQYF
TRBJ2-2 TRBV7-3 NA NA TGTGCCAGCAGCTTAACTTCCACCGGGGAGCTGTTTTTT CASSLTSTGELFF
TRBJ2-1 TRBV12-5 NA NA TGTGCTAGTGGTTTCGGGACTGAGCAGTTCTTC CASGFGTEQFF
TRBJ1-2 TRBV4-1 NA TRBD1 TGCGCCAGCAATCCCAGGGGGGTGGAGAGCTATGGCTACACCTTC CASNPRGVESYGYTF
TRBJ2-5 TRBV16 once TRBD1 TGTGCCAGCAGTGGGACAGACCAAGAGACCCAGTACTTC CASSGTDQETQYF
TRBJ2-5 TRBV5-4 NA NA TGTGCCAGCAGCTTGGAGGTGGGTGGCGAGACCCAGTACTTC CASSLEVGGETQYF
TRBJ1-6 TRBV7-2 NA TRBD1 TGTGCCAGCAGCTCGGGGACAGGGATACGGTCACCCCTCCACTTT CASSSGTGIRSPLHF
TRBJ2-2 TRBV6-1 few NA TGTGCCAGCAGCCCTAGGGACACCGGGGAGCTGTTTTTT CASSPRDTGELFF
TRBJ2-7 TRBV28 NA NA TGTGCCAGCAGTCCGCTCGCACAAGTCCTTCCCTACGAGCAGTACTTC CASSPLAQVLPYEQYF
TRBJ2-5 TRBV5-1 NA TRBD2 TGCGCCAGCAGCTTGGCGCTAGCGGACCAAGAGACCCAGTACTTC CASSLALADQETQYF